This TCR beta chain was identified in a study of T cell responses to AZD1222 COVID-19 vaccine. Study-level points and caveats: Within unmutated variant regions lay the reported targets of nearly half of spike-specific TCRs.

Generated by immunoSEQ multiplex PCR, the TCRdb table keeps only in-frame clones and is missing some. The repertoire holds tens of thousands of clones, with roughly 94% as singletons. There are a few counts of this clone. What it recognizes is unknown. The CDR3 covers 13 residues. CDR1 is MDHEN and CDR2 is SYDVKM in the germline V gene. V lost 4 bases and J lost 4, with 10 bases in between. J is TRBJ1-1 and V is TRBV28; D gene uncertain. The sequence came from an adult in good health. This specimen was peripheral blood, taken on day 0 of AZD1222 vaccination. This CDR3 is CASSYGRGTEAFF. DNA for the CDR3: TGTGCCAGCAGTTATGGGCGTGGCACTGAAGCTTTCTTT.